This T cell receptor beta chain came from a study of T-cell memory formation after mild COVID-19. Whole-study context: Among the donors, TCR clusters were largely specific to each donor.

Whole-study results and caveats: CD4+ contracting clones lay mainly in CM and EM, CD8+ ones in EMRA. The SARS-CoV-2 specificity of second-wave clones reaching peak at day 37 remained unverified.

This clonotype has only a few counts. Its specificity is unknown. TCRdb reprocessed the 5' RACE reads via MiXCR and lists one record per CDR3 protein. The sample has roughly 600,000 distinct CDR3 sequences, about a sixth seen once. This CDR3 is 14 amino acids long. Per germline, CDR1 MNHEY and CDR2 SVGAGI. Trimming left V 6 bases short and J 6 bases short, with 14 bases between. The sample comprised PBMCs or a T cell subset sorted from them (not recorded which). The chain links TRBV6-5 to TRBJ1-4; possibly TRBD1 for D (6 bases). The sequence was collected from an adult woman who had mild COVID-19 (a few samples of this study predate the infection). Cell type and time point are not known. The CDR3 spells CASRPTGVDEKLFF. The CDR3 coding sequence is TGTGCCAGCAGACCGACAGGAGTGGATGAAAAACTGTTTTTT.